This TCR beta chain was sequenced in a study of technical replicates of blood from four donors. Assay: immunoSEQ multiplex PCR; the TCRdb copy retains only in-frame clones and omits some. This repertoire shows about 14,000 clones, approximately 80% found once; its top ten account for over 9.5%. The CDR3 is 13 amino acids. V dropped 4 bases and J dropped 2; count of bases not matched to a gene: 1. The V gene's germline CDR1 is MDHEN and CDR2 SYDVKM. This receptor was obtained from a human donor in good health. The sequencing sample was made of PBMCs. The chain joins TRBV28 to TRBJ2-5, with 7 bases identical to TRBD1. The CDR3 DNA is TGTGCCAGCAGTTCGGGACAGCAAGAGACCCAGTACTTC. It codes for CASSSGQQETQYF.